The rows below give T cell receptor beta chains drawn from one sample of a study of vaccination effects on CD4 cells after COVID-19. These receptors have no identified antigens. The repertoire was sequenced with immunoSEQ multiplex PCR; TCRdb's copy has only in-frame clones and lacks some. The sample holds more than 50,000 clones, approximately 80% seen once. The material sequenced was CD4+ T cells from PBMCs cultured without peptide, taken before COVID-19 vaccination. The source is a human donor who received a COVID-19 vaccine. Each CDR3 is given with its conserved first and last residue. A D gene is named only where the DNA matches it firmly. Not every row has a clone size; where given, it reads once, few, many or a size class.

>NA|TRBJ2-5|NA|14|TRBV7-9
CASSLPPRQETQYF
TGTGCCAGCAGCTTACCCCCAAGACAAGAGACCCAGTACTTC
>NA|TRBJ1-6|TRBD1|14|TRBV7-8
CASSLYRGNSPLHF
TGTGCCAGCAGCTTATACAGGGGGAATTCACCCCTCCACTTT
>NA|TRBJ1-5|NA|13|TRBV20-1
CSASIIGGGSQHF
TGCAGTGCTAGTATAATCGGAGGGGGGTCCCAGCATTTT
>NA|TRBJ2-3|TRBD1|17|TRBV29-1
CSVAGTGIFTSTDTQYF
TGCAGCGTTGCCGGGACAGGAATTTTTACTAGCACAGATACGCAGTATTTT
>NA|TRBJ2-2|TRBD1|16|TRBV9
CASRGDRDRVSGELFF
TGTGCCAGCAGGGGGGACCGGGACAGGGTTTCCGGGGAGCTGTTTTTT
>few|TRBJ2-2|NA|11|TRBV4-1
CASSQDNKLFF
TGCGCCAGCAGCCAAGATAATAAGCTGTTTTTT
>NA|TRBJ1-1|NA|13|TRBV3-1/TRBV3-2
CASSQHLNTEAFF
TGTGCCAGCAGCCAACACCTGAACACTGAAGCTTTCTTT
>NA|TRBJ2-2|TRBD1|17|TRBV19
CASSSSRDRGNTGELFF
TGTGCCAGTAGTTCCTCCCGGGACAGGGGCAACACCGGGGAGCTGTTTTTT
>few|TRBJ1-5|NA|16|TRBV2
CASSADSLYSNQPQHF
TGTGCCAGCAGCGCCGACAGCCTCTATAGCAATCAGCCCCAGCATTTT
>NA|TRBJ2-3|TRBD1|15|TRBV25-1
CASSRGQGLADTQYF
TGTGCCAGCAGTCGGGGACAGGGGCTAGCAGATACGCAGTATTTT
>once|TRBJ1-2|NA|15|TRBV5-6
CASSLAGASTYGYTF
TGTGCCAGCAGCTTGGCTGGTGCCAGCACCTATGGCTACACCTTC
>NA|TRBJ2-2|NA|14|TRBV5-1
CASSNREDTGELFF
TGCGCCAGCAGTAACAGGGAGGACACCGGGGAGCTGTTTTTT
>NA|TRBJ2-3|TRBD2|18|TRBV24-1
CATSDPRLAGDITDTQYF
TGTGCCACCAGTGATCCCAGACTAGCGGGGGATATCACAGATACGCAGTATTTT
>NA|TRBJ1-3|TRBD1|17|TRBV11-3
CASSLEGPDRPGNTIYF
TGTGCCAGCAGCTTAGAAGGGCCGGACAGGCCTGGAAACACCATATATTTT
>NA|TRBJ2-1|TRBD2|15|TRBV5-1
CASSPRGGGNNEQFF
TGCGCCAGCAGCCCCCGCGGGGGAGGAAACAATGAGCAGTTCTTC
>NA|TRBJ2-3|TRBD1|16|TRBV24-1
CATSDPTGGGADTQYF
TGTGCCACCAGTGACCCGACAGGGGGAGGCGCAGATACGCAGTATTTT
>NA|TRBJ2-3|NA|11|TRBV30
CAWSIIDTQYF
TGTGCCTGGAGTATTATCGATACGCAGTATTTT
>NA|TRBJ1-1|NA|13|TRBV12-3/TRBV12-4
CASRMGQILEAFF
TGTGCCAGCAGAATGGGACAAATACTTGAAGCTTTCTTT
>NA|TRBJ2-4|NA|14|TRBV18
CASSPGGSENIQYF
TGTGCCAGCTCACCGGGTGGGTCTGAAAACATTCAGTACTTC
>NA|TRBJ1-4|TRBD1|14|TRBV5-1
CASSRDRVGEKLFF
TGCGCCAGCAGCAGAGACAGGGTAGGAGAAAAACTGTTTTTT
>NA|TRBJ1-4|NA|14|TRBV10-2
CASSTFERYEKLFF
TGCGCCAGCAGTACGTTTGAGCGGTATGAAAAACTGTTTTTT
>NA|TRBJ1-1|NA|15|TRBV29-1
CSVEASGAPNTEAFF
TGCAGCGTTGAAGCTTCGGGGGCACCAAACACTGAAGCTTTCTTT
>NA|TRBJ2-2|NA|13|TRBV30
CAWSVIGTGELFF
TGTGCCTGGAGTGTAATAGGAACCGGGGAGCTGTTTTTT
>NA|TRBJ1-2|NA|14|TRBV20-1
CSASPGTALYGYTF
TGCAGTGCTAGTCCCGGGACTGCCCTTTATGGCTACACCTTC
>NA|TRBJ2-3|NA|13|TRBV7-2
CASSGTSTDTQYF
TGTGCCAGCAGCGGTACTAGCACAGATACGCAGTATTTT
>NA|TRBJ1-2|NA|13|TRBV6-5
CASNGISNYGYTF
TGTGCCAGCAATGGGATTTCTAACTATGGCTACACCTTC
>NA|TRBJ1-5|NA|14|TRBV4-1
CASSRQGSNQPQHF
TGCGCCAGCAGCCGGCAGGGTTCGAATCAGCCCCAGCATTTT
>NA|TRBJ2-5|TRBD2|17|TRBV2
CASSDSGLAGGWETQYF
TGTGCCAGCAGTGACTCGGGACTAGCGGGGGGGTGGGAGACCCAGTACTTC
>NA|TRBJ2-3|TRBD2|15|TRBV30
CAWSRASGSTDTQYF
TGTGCCTGGAGTAGGGCTAGCGGGAGCACAGATACGCAGTATTTT
>NA|TRBJ2-3|TRBD2|14|TRBV6-6
CASTRMAGDLTQYF
TGTGCCAGCACCCGGATGGCGGGGGACCTAACGCAGTATTTT
>NA|TRBJ2-5|TRBD2|17|TRBV3-1/TRBV3-2
CASSQKGGTSGGETQYF
TGTGCCAGCAGCCAAAAGGGGGGGACTAGCGGGGGTGAGACCCAGTACTTC
>NA|TRBJ2-3|NA|15|TRBV10-2
CASSEFGGQTDTQYF
TGCGCCAGCAGTGAGTTCGGGGGGCAGACAGATACGCAGTATTTT
>NA|TRBJ2-5|NA|14|TRBV19
CASSVEGTSKTQYF
TGTGCCAGTAGTGTTGAAGGGACTTCCAAGACCCAGTACTTC
>NA|TRBJ2-3|NA|14|TRBV18
CASSNTASTDTQYF
TGTGCCAGCTCGAACACTGCTAGCACAGATACGCAGTATTTT
>few|TRBJ1-2|NA|15|TRBV18
CASSPPNRAIGGYTF
TGTGCCAGCTCACCACCGAACAGGGCCATTGGCGGCTACACCTTC
>NA|TRBJ2-5|NA|14|TRBV5-1
CASHTRGLQETQYF
TGCGCCAGCCATACGCGGGGACTCCAAGAGACCCAGTACTTC
>NA|TRBJ1-1|NA|15|TRBV5-8
CASPSLGGDNTEAFF
TGTGCCAGCCCCTCTCTAGGGGGTGACAACACTGAAGCTTTCTTT
>NA|TRBJ2-2|NA|16|TRBV6-5
CASSYSRRADTGELFF
TGTGCCAGCAGTTACTCGAGACGAGCCGACACCGGGGAGCTGTTTTTT
>NA|TRBJ2-1|NA|13|TRBV3-1/TRBV3-2
CASSHSSSDEQFF
TGTGCCAGCAGCCACTCTTCTAGCGACGAGCAGTTCTTC
>NA|TRBJ1-1|NA|13|TRBV10-2
CASARTENTEAFF
TGCGCCAGCGCCCGGACCGAGAACACTGAAGCTTTCTTT
>NA|TRBJ2-2|NA|15|TRBV5-8
CASSWTVRGTGELFF
TGTGCCAGCAGCTGGACCGTCAGGGGCACCGGGGAGCTGTTTTTT
>NA|TRBJ2-2|TRBD1|16|TRBV24-1
CATSESGQANTGELFF
TGTGCCACCAGTGAGTCGGGACAGGCGAACACCGGGGAGCTGTTTTTT
>few|TRBJ1-1|NA|14|TRBV28
CASSSPGQNTEAFF
TGTGCCAGCAGTTCTCCCGGACAGAACACTGAAGCTTTCTTT
>NA|TRBJ2-5|NA|15|TRBV19
CASSILGALGETQYF
TGTGCCAGTAGTATTCTGGGGGCTCTGGGGGAGACCCAGTACTTC
>NA|TRBJ1-1|NA|16|TRBV5-8
CASPTTYKMGETEAFF
TGTGCCAGCCCCACAACCTATAAAATGGGGGAAACTGAAGCTTTCTTT
>once|TRBJ1-1|NA|13|TRBV5-4
CASSHDRNTEAFF
TGTGCCAGCAGTCACGACCGGAACACTGAAGCTTTCTTT
>few|TRBJ2-1|TRBD1|15|TRBV11-2
CATQQQTGPYNEQFF
TGTGCCACCCAGCAACAGACAGGGCCCTACAATGAGCAGTTCTTC
>NA|TRBJ2-5|TRBD1|13|TRBV5-1
CASSSGGAETQYF
TGCGCCAGCAGCTCAGGGGGAGCAGAGACCCAGTACTTC